A single sample gave rise to the 24 T cell receptor beta chains below, sequenced in a study of T cell responses to AZD1222 COVID-19 vaccine. Repertoires were generated with immunoSEQ multiplex PCR, while TCRdb's copy carries only in-frame clones and drops some. The sample has around 140,000 clones, 91% seen once. Sequenced material: peripheral blood, taken on day 0 of AZD1222 vaccination. These receptors originate from an adult in good health.

The genes are TRBV6-5 and TRBJ2-5, with 10 bases aligning to TRBD2. The V gene end was trimmed by 5 bases and the J gene end by 3 bases; junction bases not matched to a gene: 6. The CDR3 runs 15 residues. Per the germline V gene, CDR1 is MNHEY and CDR2 is SVGAGI. The CDR3 here is CASSLGLAVKETQYF. Written as DNA, the CDR3 is TGTGCCAGCAGTCTTGGACTAGCGGTAAAAGAGACCCAGTACTTC.

The chain combines TRBV11-2 with TRBJ1-2; 9 bases match TRBD1. V shed 5 bases and J 4 bases; nucleotides not matched to a gene: 5. CDR3 size: 14 residues. CDR1 SGHAT and CDR2 FQNNGV come from the germline V gene. The CDR3 coding sequence is TGTGCCAGCAGCCTCGACAGGGGGTCCTATGGCTACACCTTC. Protein product: CASSLDRGSYGYTF. The full variable domain, in which reference TRBV11-2 and TRBJ1-2 provide the parts outside the CDR3, is EAGVAQSPRYKIIEKRQSVAFWCNPISGHATLYWYQQILGQGPKLLIQFQNNGVVDDSQLPKDRFSAERLKGVDSTLKIQPAKLEDSAVYLCASSLDRGSYGYTFGSGTRLTVV.

This chain connects TRBV7-2 to TRBJ2-3; D not certain. The CDR3 extends over 15 amino acids. Germline CDR1 and CDR2: SGHTA and FQGNSA. The V gene lost 5 bases and the J gene lost 2 bases, with 14 bases spanning the gap. The CDR3 bases are TGTGCCAGCAGCACTGAACCCTTTATCACAGATACGCAGTATTTT. Translating gives CASSTEPFITDTQYF.

This chain uses TRBV19 with TRBJ1-2, with D perhaps matching TRBD1 (5 bases). The CDR3 spans 15 residues. The V gene's germline CDR1 is LNHDA and CDR2 SQIVND (reference sequence). V lost 3 bases, J lost 6 bases, and 17 bases lay in between. CDR3 region: CASSITGTGRHGYTF. The CDR3 DNA sequence: TGTGCCAGTAGTATCACAGGCACCGGGCGGCATGGCTACACCTTC. The full variable domain, its missing parts supplied by reference TRBV19 and TRBJ1-2, is DGGITQSPKYLFRKEGQNVTLSCEQNLNHDAMYWYRQDPGQGLRLIYYSQIVNDFQKGDIAEGYSVSREKKESFPLTVTSAQKNPTAFYLCASSITGTGRHGYTFGSGTRLTVV.

This clone has a handful of counts. The V call is TRBV12-3 or TRBV12-4, the J call TRBJ2-5; D not resolved. Trimming removed 11 bases at V and 5 bases at J, with 15 bases between. The CDR3 extends over 12 amino acids. CDR3 loop: CAPNVCGETQYF. CDR3 bases: TGTGCCCCGAACGTGTGTGGGGAGACCCAGTACTTC.

This clone has only one observation. V is TRBV10-3 and J is TRBJ1-1, with D possibly TRBD1 on 6 matching bases. CDR1 and CDR2 (germline): ENHRY, SYGVKD. The CDR3 runs 14 residues. V lost 6 bases, J lost 1 base, and 12 bases lay in between. The CDR3 nucleotides are TGTGCCATCAGGGGGGGCAGGGAGAACACTGAAGCTTTCTTT. Its translation: CAIRGGRENTEAFF.

CDR3 bases: TGTGCCTGGAGCGGACAGGGGGAGAGTCCCCAGCATTTT. It yields the protein CAWSGQGESPQHF. The chain combines TRBV30 with TRBJ1-5; 10 bases map to TRBD1. With V trimmed by 3 bases and J by 10 bases, 6 bases remained unmatched. This CDR3 spans 13 amino acids. Germline V gives CDR1 GTSNPN, CDR2 SVGIG (reference sequence).

This clone showed up just once. The J gene is TRBJ2-2, the V gene TRBV6-2 or TRBV6-3; D possibly corresponds to TRBD2 (6 bases). The length of the CDR3 is 18 residues. V dropped 0 bases and J dropped 8 bases, with 22 bases sitting between them. Looked up from germline, CDR1 is MNHEY and CDR2 is SVGEGT. The CDR3, as DNA: TGTGCCAGCAGTTACTCGAAAACAATGACTAGTCTTGATGGGGAGCTGTTTTTT. Translating gives CASSYSKTMTSLDGELFF.

CDR3 nucleotide sequence: TGTGCCAGCAGCTTAGAAGTCCGGGAGACCCAGTACTTC. Amino acids: CASSLEVRETQYF. The V and J genes are TRBV11-2 and TRBJ2-5; D not certain. The CDR3 extends over 13 amino acids. The V end lost 0 bases, the J end lost 5 bases, and 7 bases lay between the germline ends. Per the germline V gene, CDR1 is SGHAT and CDR2 is FQNNGV.

This clone came up a few times. The chain uses TRBV12-3 or TRBV12-4 and TRBJ2-1; D is perhaps TRBD2 (6 bases). The CDR3 consists of 13 residues. Trimming cost V 6 bases and J 5 bases, with 11 bases left between them. The CDR3 region has the DNA TGTGCCAGCAGGAGCGGGTCTCACAATGAGCAGTTCTTC. This sequence encodes CASRSGSHNEQFF.

The chain couples TRBV27 to TRBJ1-5; D is unclear. The V end lost 2 bases, the J end lost 0 bases, and 11 bases lay between the germline ends. There are 16 residues in the CDR3. Germline assignment: CDR1 MNHEY and CDR2 SMNVEV (reference sequence). The CDR3 DNA sequence: TGTGCCAGCAGTTTAAGGAGCGGCAATAGCAATCAGCCCCAGCATTTT. Encoded protein: CASSLRSGNSNQPQHF.

The genes are TRBV25-1 and TRBJ2-2, with 7 nucleotides matching TRBD1. The CDR3 has 15 amino acids. V shed 3 bases, J shed 4 bases, and the junction held 5 bases outside the gene matches. Germline assignment: CDR1 MGHDK and CDR2 SYGVNS. The CDR3 nucleotides are TGTGCCAGCAGTGACCCAACAGGGGCCACCGGGGAGCTGTTTTTT. Amino acid sequence: CASSDPTGATGELFF. Looking up the rest from reference TRBV25-1 and TRBJ2-2 gives the full variable domain: EADIYQTPRYLVIGTGKKITLECSQTMGHDKMYWYQQDPGMELHLIHYSYGVNSTEKGDLSSESTVSRIRTEHFPLTLESARPSHTSQYLCASSDPTGATGELFFGEGSRLTVL.

The chain couples TRBV13 to TRBJ2-7, with D perhaps TRBD1 (7 bases). CDR3 length: 14 amino acids. The V end lost 5 bases, the J end lost 7 bases, and 18 bases lay between the germline ends. The germline gives CDR1 PRHDT, CDR2 FYEKMQ (reference sequence). In nucleotides, the CDR3 is TGTGCCAGCAGCCACGGACAGGTCCGGGGGGAGCAGTACTTC. Amino acids: CASSHGQVRGEQYF.

V and J are TRBV5-4 and TRBJ2-1; D remains unclear. CDR3 length equals 13 residues. V shed 2 bases and J shed 6 bases, with 9 bases lying between them. Germline V gene sequence: CDR1 SGHNT, CDR2 YYREEE (reference sequence). CDR3 in DNA: TGTGCCAGCAGCTTCACTGCAGTCAATGAGCAGTTCTTC. Its protein is CASSFTAVNEQFF.

The chain combines TRBV6-5 with TRBJ1-2; D is unresolved. The V gene lost 4 bases and the J gene lost 6 bases, with 15 bases spanning the gap. The CDR3 extends over 14 amino acids. From germline, CDR1 is MNHEY and CDR2 SVGAGI. The CDR3 coding sequence is TGTGCCAGCAGTTTGGCCCCAGGACGTCATGGCTACACCTTC. Its translation is CASSLAPGRHGYTF.

The chain carries TRBV6-6 and TRBJ1-3; D possibly corresponds to TRBD1 (5 bases). Germline CDR1 MNHNY, CDR2 SVGAGI (reference sequence). The CDR3 is 11 residues long. V was clipped by 6 bases and J by 14 bases, with 14 bases between them. The CDR3 loop is CASSPRQGVYF. As DNA, the CDR3 is TGTGCCAGCAGCCCGCGGCAGGGCGTATATTTT.

As to this clone: Germline is not matched at one junction end, which may reflect a read error. The rearrangement links TRBV11-3 to TRBJ2-2; D possibly corresponds to TRBD2 (6 bases). CDR3 length: 14 residues. CDR1 SGHNT and CDR2 YENEEA come from the germline V gene. CDR3 DNA sequence: TGTGCCAGCAGCCTAGAGCGGGTCCCCGGGGAGCTGTTTTTT. Translated: CASSLERVPGELFF.

This clone was detected only a few times. The rearrangement uses TRBV5-5 and TRBJ2-2, with D possibly TRBD2 on 6 matching bases. The CDR3 length is 15 residues. V was trimmed by 4 bases and J by 3 bases, leaving 13 bases between them. Germline CDR1 SGHKS, CDR2 YYEKEE (reference sequence). As DNA, the CDR3 is TGTGCCAGCAGCCCGGGGACTTCTTACACCGGGGAGCTGTTTTTT. Translating gives CASSPGTSYTGELFF.

The sample holds a few counts of this clone. V is TRBV6-5 and J is TRBJ2-6; D is ambiguous. Germline V gives CDR1 MNHEY, CDR2 SVGAGI. The CDR3 is 15 amino acids. V was trimmed by 0 bases and J by 2 bases, leaving 5 bases between them. The CDR3 coding sequence is TGTGCCAGCAGTTACTCGACCGCTGGGGCCAACGTCCTGACTTTC. Translation gives CASSYSTAGANVLTF.

The V call is TRBV9, the J call TRBJ1-6; D gene ambiguous. Trimming left V 0 bases short and J 7 bases short, with 5 bases between. CDR1 SGDLS and CDR2 YYNGEE come from the germline V gene. This CDR3 is built from 13 residues. The chain's CDR3 is CASSVASNSPLHF. The CDR3 region has the DNA TGTGCCAGCAGCGTAGCTTCAAATTCACCCCTCCACTTT.

This sequence joins TRBV18 and TRBJ2-5; no clear D. The CDR3 is 13 amino acids. V was pared by 3 bases and J by 2 bases, with 7 bases between. In germline, CDR1 is KGHSH, CDR2 LQKENI. Here the CDR3 reads CASSPRQQETQYF. The DNA of the CDR3 is TGTGCCAGCTCACCGCGGCAGCAAGAGACCCAGTACTTC.

This chain links TRBV4-3 with TRBJ1-4; 12 bases are a match to TRBD1. Germline V gene lookup returns CDR1 LGHNA and CDR2 YSLEER. The CDR3 contains 16 residues. V trimming: 0 bases; J trimming: 8 bases; junction bases outside the gene matches: 4. In DNA form, the CDR3 reads TGCGCCAGCAGCCAAGATGCCGGGACAGGGGGCGAAAAACTGTTTTTT. It codes for CASSQDAGTGGEKLFF.

The genes are TRBV12-5 and TRBJ1-5; D call uncertain. V was clipped by 5 bases and J by 0 bases, with 14 bases between them. The CDR3 has 16 amino acids. Germline V gene data show CDR1 as LGHNT and CDR2 as FRNRAP. Here the CDR3 reads CASGPTEGNSNQPQHF. The CDR3 coding sequence is TGTGCTAGTGGTCCTACAGAAGGTAATAGCAATCAGCCCCAGCATTTT.

CDR3 loop: CASRQANYGYTF. CDR3 DNA: TGTGCCAGCAGACAAGCTAACTATGGCTACACCTTC. The chain has TRBV28 and TRBJ1-2; the D is unclear. The CDR3 is 12 amino acids. Germline V gene data show CDR1 as MDHEN and CDR2 as SYDVKM. V lost 6 bases and J lost 0, with 5 bases in between.